This TCR beta chain stems from a study of T-cell memory formation after mild COVID-19. General study results and limits: Some clones that responded turned up in pre-infection memory, which suggests that cross-reactive memory joined in.

V was cut by 4 bases and J by 1 base, with 14 bases left in between. The CDR3 is 16 residues long. Germline values: CDR1 LGHNA, CDR2 YNFKEQ. With respect to this clonotype: Antigen specificity is unknown.

From the 5' RACE reads, TCRdb called clonotypes with MiXCR, one entry per CDR3 protein. Of 470,000 or so distinct CDR3 sequences in the sample, nearly 25% were seen once. The gene calls are TRBV4-2 and TRBJ2-1; TRBD2 might be the D (6 bases). The specimen was PBMCs or a T cell subset sorted from them (not recorded which). The source is an adult woman who had mild COVID-19 (a few samples of this study predate the infection). Cell type and time point are not known. The CDR3 DNA follows: TGTGCCAGCAGCCGCCGAGGAGGGTCGTCCTACAATGAGCAGTTCTTC. Protein product: CASSRRGGSSYNEQFF.